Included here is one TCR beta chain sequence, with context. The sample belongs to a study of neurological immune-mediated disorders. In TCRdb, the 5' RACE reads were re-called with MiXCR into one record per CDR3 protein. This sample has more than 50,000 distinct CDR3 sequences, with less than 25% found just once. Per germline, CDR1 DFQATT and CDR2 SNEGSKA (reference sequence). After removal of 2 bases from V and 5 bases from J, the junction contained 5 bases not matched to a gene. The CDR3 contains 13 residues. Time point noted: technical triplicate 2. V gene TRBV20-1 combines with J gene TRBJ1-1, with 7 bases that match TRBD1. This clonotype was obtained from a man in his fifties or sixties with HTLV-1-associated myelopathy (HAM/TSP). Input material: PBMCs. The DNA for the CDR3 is TGCAGTGCTAGACGGGCAGGGGGAACTGAAGCTTTCTTT. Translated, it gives CSARRAGGTEAFF.